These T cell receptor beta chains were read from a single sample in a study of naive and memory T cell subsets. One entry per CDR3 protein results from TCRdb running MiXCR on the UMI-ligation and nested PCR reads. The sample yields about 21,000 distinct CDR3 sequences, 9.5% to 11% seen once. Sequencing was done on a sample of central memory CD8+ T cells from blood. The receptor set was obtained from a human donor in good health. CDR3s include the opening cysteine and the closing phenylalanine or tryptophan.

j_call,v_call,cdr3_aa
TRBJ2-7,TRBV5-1,CASSLTGTGDYEQYF
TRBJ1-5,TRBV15,CATSEGPLSNQPQHF
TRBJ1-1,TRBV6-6,CASSYPFDRVGTEAFF
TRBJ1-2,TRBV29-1,CSVEDSSSTGGFYGYTF
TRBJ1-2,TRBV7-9,CASTHLRVFGYTF
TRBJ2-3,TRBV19,CASSMGLRQTDTQYF
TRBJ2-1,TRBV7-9,CASSDPSSGRRDHNEQFF
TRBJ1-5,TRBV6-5,CASSYSQDSNQPQHF
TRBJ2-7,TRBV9,CASSVGGAGSYEQYF
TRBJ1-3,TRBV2,CASSRGVWGAGNTIYF
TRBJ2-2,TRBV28,CASSSPWTSGLNTGELFF
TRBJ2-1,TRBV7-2,CASSLVRVRNEQFF
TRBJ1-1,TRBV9,CASTSAGGMNTEAFF
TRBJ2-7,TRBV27,CASSFTGSYEQYF
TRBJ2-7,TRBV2,CATQWVLADFYEQYF
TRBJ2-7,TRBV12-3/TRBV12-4,CASSLWTGNLYEQYF
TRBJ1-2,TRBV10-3,CAISEGTFYGYTF
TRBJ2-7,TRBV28,CASSFGDRLYEQYF
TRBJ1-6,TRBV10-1,CASSESRNLGNSPLHF
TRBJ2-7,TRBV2,CAITDRVYEQYF
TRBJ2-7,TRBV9,CASGTGGYEQYF
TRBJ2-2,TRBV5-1,CASGRDRGLGTGELFF
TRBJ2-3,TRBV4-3,CASSQGGPYPTDTQYF
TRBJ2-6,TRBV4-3,CASSQEARVDGANVLTF
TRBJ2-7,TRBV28,CASSGQSSYEQYF
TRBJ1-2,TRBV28,CASSFSGDHGYTF
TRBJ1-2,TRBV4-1,CASSQVPIAGGGYTF
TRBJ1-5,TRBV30,CAWNGGSNSNQPQHF
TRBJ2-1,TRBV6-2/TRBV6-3,CASSKTGGGSYNEQFF
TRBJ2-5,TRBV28,CASSLLGQGPRETQYF
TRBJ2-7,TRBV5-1,CASSLAGTGGNEQYF
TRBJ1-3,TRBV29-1,CSVEGENTIYF
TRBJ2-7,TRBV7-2,CASTPPGGSYEQYF
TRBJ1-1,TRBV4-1,CASSQDAGPTEAFF
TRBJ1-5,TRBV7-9,CASSPRGGGSQPQHF
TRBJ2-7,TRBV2,CASSPSGGGSYEQYF
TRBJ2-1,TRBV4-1,CASSLRLAHEQFF
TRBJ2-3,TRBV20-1,CSATLSLGADTQYF
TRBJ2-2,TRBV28,CASSPLGPPGELFF
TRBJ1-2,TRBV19,CASSITRQDHNYGYTF
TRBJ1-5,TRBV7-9,CASSLVSTASNQPQHF
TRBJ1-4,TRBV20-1,CSAHRQRGEKLFF
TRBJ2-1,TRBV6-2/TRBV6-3,CASSRKRGEQFF
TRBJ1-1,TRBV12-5,CASGLGQVNTEAFF
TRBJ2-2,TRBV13,CASSPRTLNTGELFF
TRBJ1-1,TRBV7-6,CASRSAGVGTEAFF
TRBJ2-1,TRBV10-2,CASSETTGEQFF
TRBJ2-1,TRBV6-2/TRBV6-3,CASSYATSGGNEQFF
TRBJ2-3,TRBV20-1,CSARKGDRDTDTQYF
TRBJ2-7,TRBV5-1,CASSPESPYEQYF
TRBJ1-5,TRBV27,CASSLWVAGNQPQHF
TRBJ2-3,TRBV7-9,CASSLIEEDTQYF
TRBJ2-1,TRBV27,CASSSWTSSLQFF
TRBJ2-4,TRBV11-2,CASSCSGENIQYF
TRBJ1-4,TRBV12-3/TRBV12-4,CASSYTGVGEKLFF
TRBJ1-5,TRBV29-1,CSVAEGRHQPQHF
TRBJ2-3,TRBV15,CATSTGFWASTDTQYF
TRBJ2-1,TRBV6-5,CASSYSSSGSVNEQFF
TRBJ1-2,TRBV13,CASSLVSGVAYGYTF
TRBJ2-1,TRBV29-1,CSVVGGSYNEQFF